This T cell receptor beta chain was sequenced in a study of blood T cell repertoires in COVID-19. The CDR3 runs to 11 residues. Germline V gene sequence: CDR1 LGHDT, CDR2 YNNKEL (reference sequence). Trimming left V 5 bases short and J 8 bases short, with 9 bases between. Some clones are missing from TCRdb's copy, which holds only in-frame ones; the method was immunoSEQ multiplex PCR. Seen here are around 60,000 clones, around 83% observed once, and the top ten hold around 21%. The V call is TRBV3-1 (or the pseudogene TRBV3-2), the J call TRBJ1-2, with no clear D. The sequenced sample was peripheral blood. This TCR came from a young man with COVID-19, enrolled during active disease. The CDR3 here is CASSLGGGYTF. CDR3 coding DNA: TGTGCCAGCAGCTTGGGAGGGGGCTACACCTTC.